This T cell receptor (beta chain) was found in a study of shared clonotypes between healthy human individuals. Here immunoSEQ multiplex PCR was the method, and the copy in TCRdb shows in-frame clones only, minus some. The sample includes 1.5 million to 1.9 million clones, 98% seen only once; the top ten take less than 0.55%. Study results and limitations: Generation probability values for non-shared clonotypes were lower than those for clonotypes shared by all four donors.

Comment on this clone: No antigen is known for it.

The CDR3 consists of 13 residues. Germline-derived CDR1 and CDR2 are LNHDA and SQIVND (reference sequence). The V and J ends lost 5 bases and 3 bases respectively, with 11 bases between them. This chain links TRBV19 with TRBJ2-7; no definite D call. This TCR came from a man younger than 40 in good health. Sequenced: naive CD4+ T cells sorted from blood. The sample's subset: CD45RA+ positively selected. CDR3: CASSPRNSYEQYF. The CDR3 region has the DNA TGTGCCAGTAGTCCGAGGAACAGCTACGAGCAGTACTTC.